This TCR beta chain was recovered during a study of metastatic and nonmetastatic thyroid tumors. Study-wide background: It was across blood and tumor or nodule tissue from malignant and benign thyroid patients that repertoires were compared.

Points from the study as a whole: Across blood and tumor, TCR beta diversity in malignant thyroid tumors was reportedly significantly higher than in benign nodules.

Comment on this clone: Its antigen is unidentified.

The germline CDR1 and CDR2 sequences are SGHRS and YFSETQ. The CDR3 extends over 13 amino acids. Trimming shortened V by 0 bases and J by 5 bases, and 9 bases separated the two germline ends. All patients reached thyroid surgery having received no treatment beforehand. Via MiXCR, TCRdb re-called the PCR reads. The data contain 7,000 to 9,500 clones, around 20% of them singletons. This sequence was found in a female donor with papillary thyroid cancer or a benign thyroid nodule (not recorded which). Some clones in this sample may be carry-over from other donors' samples. Sequencing was performed on adjacent normal tissue. The V and J genes are TRBV5-1 and TRBJ2-7; maybe TRBD1 (6 bases). The CDR3 bases are TGCGCCAGCAGCTTGGCAGGGGCCCACGAGCAGTACTTC. Amino acid sequence: CASSLAGAHEQYF. The entire variable domain, with the rest obtained from reference TRBV5-1 and TRBJ2-7, is as follows: KAGVTQTPRYLIKTRGQQVTLSCSPISGHRSVSWYQQTPGQGLQFLFEYFSETQRNKGNFPGRFSGRQFSNSRSEMNVSTLELGDSALYLCASSLAGAHEQYFGPGTRLTVT.